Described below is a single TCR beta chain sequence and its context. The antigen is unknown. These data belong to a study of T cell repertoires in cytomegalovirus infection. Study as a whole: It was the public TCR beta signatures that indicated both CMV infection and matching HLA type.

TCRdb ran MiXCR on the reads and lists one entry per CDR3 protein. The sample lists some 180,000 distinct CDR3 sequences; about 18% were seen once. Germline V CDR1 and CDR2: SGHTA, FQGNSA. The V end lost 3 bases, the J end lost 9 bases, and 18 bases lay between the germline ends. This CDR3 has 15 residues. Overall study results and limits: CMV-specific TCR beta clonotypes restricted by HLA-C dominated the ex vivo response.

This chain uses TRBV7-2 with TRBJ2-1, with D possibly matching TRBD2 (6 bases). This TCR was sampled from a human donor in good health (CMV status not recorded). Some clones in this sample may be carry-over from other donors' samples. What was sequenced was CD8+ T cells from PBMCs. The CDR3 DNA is TGTGCCAGCAGCTTCGGGGGAAAGCCTGCGCGTGAGCAGTTCTTC. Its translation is CASSFGGKPAREQFF.